This T cell receptor (beta chain) was captured in a study of CXCR3-negative and CXCR3-positive naive CD8 T cells. Study-wide results and limits: Naive subsets expressed similar surface CD5; TRB CDR3 features served to infer TCR strength. Naive CXCR3-positive and CXCR3-negative cells shared TRBV-TRBJ usage; memory cells diverged.

Naive CD8+ T cells showed a CD45RO-CCR7+CD27+CD95- phenotype. The CDR3 sequence is 13 residues long. Germline V gene sequence: CDR1 SQVTM, CDR2 ANQGSEA. Worth noting for this clonotype: Its antigen is currently unknown.

5' RACE that incorporated UMI labels was used to prepare the TRB cDNA libraries. No DNA is given; TCRdb re-called the 5' RACE reads and lists each CDR3 protein once. This table lists over 100,000 distinct CDR3 sequences. The V and J genes are TRBV29-1 and TRBJ1-2; the TRBD1 assignment by TCRdb is unverifiable without DNA. The sequence derives from a human donor in good health. Some clones in this sample may be carry-over from other donors' samples. Sequencing input: naive CXCR3- CD8+ T cells from blood. Specified subset: CD45RO-CCR7+CD27+CD95- naive CD8+ T cells lacking CXCR3 (TNR3-). The chain's CDR3 is CSVVAGAIGGYTF.